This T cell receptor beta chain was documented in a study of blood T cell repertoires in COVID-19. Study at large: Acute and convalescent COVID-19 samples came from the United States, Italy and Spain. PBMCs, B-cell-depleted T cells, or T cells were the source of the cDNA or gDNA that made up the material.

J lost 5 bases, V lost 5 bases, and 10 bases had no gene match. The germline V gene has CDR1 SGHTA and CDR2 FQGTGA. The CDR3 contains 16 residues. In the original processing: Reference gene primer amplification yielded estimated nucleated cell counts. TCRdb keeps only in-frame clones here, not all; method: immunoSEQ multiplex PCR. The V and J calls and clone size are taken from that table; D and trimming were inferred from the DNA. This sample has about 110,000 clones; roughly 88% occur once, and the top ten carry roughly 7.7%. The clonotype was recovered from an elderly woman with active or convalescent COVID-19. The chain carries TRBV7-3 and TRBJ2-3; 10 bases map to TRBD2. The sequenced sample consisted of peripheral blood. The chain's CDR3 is CASSPPSGSGKDTQYF. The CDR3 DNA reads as TGTGCCAGCAGCCCCCCTAGCGGGAGTGGGAAAGATACGCAGTATTTT.